The 31 T cell receptor beta chains below come from one sample, sequenced in a study of cytomegalovirus exposure and HLA in healthy donors. The PCR made use of 60 Vbeta and 13 Jbeta primers. Clones were read by immunoSEQ multiplex PCR, and TCRdb kept only the in-frame ones, dropping some. The repertoire holds about 200,000 clones, approximately 78% seen once, with around 14% in the top ten. Material for sequencing was PBMCs. The receptors were sampled from a woman in her twenties or thirties in good health and CMV-seropositive.

In its sample, this clone was seen once. The V call is TRBV30, the J call TRBJ1-2, with a tentative D call TRBD1 (6 bases). CDR3 size: 14 residues. Trimming cost V 2 bases and J 3 bases, with 13 bases left between them. Germline V gives CDR1 GTSNPN, CDR2 SVGIG (reference sequence). The CDR3 reads CAWSPPGVYYGYTF. The CDR3 DNA reads TGTGCCTGGAGTCCCCCAGGGGTCTACTATGGCTACACCTTC.

The V call is TRBV6-1, the J call TRBJ1-2; D remains ambiguous. The length of the CDR3 is 14 residues. V was cut by 7 bases and J by 7 bases, with 19 bases left in between. Germline V lookup: CDR1 MNHNS, CDR2 SASEGT. The CDR3 is CASIGVGVRGGYTF. CDR3 bases: TGTGCCAGCATAGGAGTCGGGGTTCGGGGTGGCTACACCTTC.

This chain joins TRBV10-3 and TRBJ1-2; TRBD1 matches 9 bases. Unmatched junction bases numbered 6, after V lost 1 base and J lost 0 bases. The CDR3 extends over 17 amino acids. Germline V gene lookup returns CDR1 ENHRY and CDR2 SYGVKD. In DNA, the CDR3 is TGTGCCATCAGTGAGTACAGGACAGGGGTAGCTAACTATGGCTACACCTTC. Translation gives CAISEYRTGVANYGYTF.

The chain joins TRBV9 to TRBJ2-1; TRBD1 matches at 10 bases. This CDR3 comprises 16 residues. Germline V gene data show CDR1 as SGDLS and CDR2 as YYNGEE. V lost 3 bases and J lost 4; bases outside the gene matches: 7. CDR3 nucleotides: TGTGCCAGCAGCGCGGCACCGGGACAGGGGTACAATGAGCAGTTCTTC. Amino acid sequence: CASSAAPGQGYNEQFF.

V usage is TRBV11-2 and J usage is TRBJ1-2, with TRBD1 matching over 10 bases. CDR1 is SGHAT and CDR2 is FQNNGV in the germline V gene. J was trimmed by 0 bases and V by 1 base; bases with no gene match: 2. The CDR3 covers 16 residues. CDR3 protein: CASSLAGQGPNYGYTF. Written as DNA, the CDR3 is TGTGCCAGCAGCTTAGCGGGACAGGGGCCTAACTATGGCTACACCTTC.

This clone was observed once. The junction departs from the called germline gene at one end, perhaps through a read error. The rearrangement links TRBV7-9 to TRBJ2-2; 9 bases align to TRBD1. The germline V gene has CDR1 SEHNR and CDR2 FQNEAQ (reference sequence). The CDR3 has 18 residues. The CDR3 bases are TGTTCCAGCAGAGAGGGACAGGGCCTGGGTTATAACACCGGGGAGCTGTTTTTT. Translating gives CSSREGQGLGYNTGELFF.

The J gene is TRBJ2-7, the V gene TRBV28, with a tentative D call TRBD1 (7 bases). Trimming shortened V by 3 bases and J by 4 bases, and 22 bases separated the two germline ends. In germline, CDR1 is MDHEN, CDR2 SYDVKM. The CDR3 covers 17 residues. The CDR3 is CASSFPQTTPGGYEQYF. The CDR3 region has the DNA TGTGCCAGCAGTTTTCCCCAAACCACCCCAGGGGGGTACGAGCAGTACTTC.

The chain joins TRBV30 to TRBJ1-2, with D tentatively TRBD1 (6 bases). The germline V gene has CDR1 GTSNPN and CDR2 SVGIG (reference sequence). Trimming took 5 bases from V and 4 from J, leaving 20 bases between them. This CDR3 contains 15 residues. This chain's CDR3 is CAWDVGGAGLYGYTF. In nucleotides, the CDR3 is TGTGCCTGGGACGTTGGGGGCGCCGGACTCTATGGCTACACCTTC. Full variable domain (rest looked up from reference TRBV30 and TRBJ1-2): SQTIHQWPATLVQPVGSPLSLECTVEGTSNPNLYWYRQAAGRGLQLLFYSVGIGQISSEVPQNLSASRPQDRQFILSSKKLLLSDSGFYLCAWDVGGAGLYGYTFGSGTRLTVV.

The V and J genes are TRBV4-1 and TRBJ2-7, with no clear D. Trimming took 4 bases from V and 2 from J, leaving 6 bases between them. Germline loops: CDR1 MGHRA, CDR2 YSYEKL. The length of the CDR3 is 12 residues. The CDR3 coding sequence is TGCGCCAGCAGCCGTCCTCCCTACGAGCAGTACTTC. This encodes CASSRPPYEQYF.

This clone was recorded many times. The genes are TRBV10-2 and TRBJ1-3; no reliable D call. The germline gives CDR1 WSHSY, CDR2 SAAADI. V shed 6 bases and J shed 0 bases, with 9 bases lying between them. The CDR3 extends over 14 amino acids. The CDR3 region is CASRASGSGNTIYF. DNA of the CDR3: TGCGCCAGCAGAGCTTCGGGCTCTGGAAACACCATATATTTT.

In this sample, this clone turned up a few times. The chain has TRBV10-3 and TRBJ2-1; the D gene is possibly TRBD2 (7 bases). The CDR3 has 14 residues. Trimming removed 10 bases from V and 5 bases from J, with 18 bases in between. CDR1 and CDR2 (germline): ENHRY, SYGVKD. This CDR3 is CATEFGGPHNEQFF. In DNA form, the CDR3 reads TGTGCCACCGAGTTCGGGGGGCCACACAATGAGCAGTTCTTC.

The gene calls are TRBV5-1 and TRBJ2-1; a possible D gene is TRBD2 (5 bases). Germline assignment: CDR1 SGHRS and CDR2 YFSETQ. The V and J ends lost 1 base and 5 bases respectively, with 19 bases between them. This CDR3 has 17 amino acids. DNA of the CDR3: TGCGCCAGCAGCTTGACCGGGCCCGCTCGGGGTAACAATGAGCAGTTCTTC. It yields the protein CASSLTGPARGNNEQFF. Supplemented by reference TRBV5-1 and TRBJ2-1, the full variable domain reads KAGVTQTPRYLIKTRGQQVTLSCSPISGHRSVSWYQQTPGQGLQFLFEYFSETQRNKGNFPGRFSGRQFSNSRSEMNVSTLELGDSALYLCASSLTGPARGNNEQFFGPGTRLTVL.

The chain couples TRBV10-3 to TRBJ1-2; D unresolved. This CDR3 has 15 residues. Looked up from germline, CDR1 is ENHRY and CDR2 is SYGVKD. The germline V and J ends were trimmed by 0 bases and 1 base, with 9 bases remaining between them. CDR3 DNA: TGTGCCATCAGTGAGTCGCGGGGTCATAACTATGGCTACACCTTC. Translated: CAISESRGHNYGYTF.

The CDR3 DNA reads as TGTGCCAGCAGTCCCCGCTACCGCTACACTGAAGCTTTCTTT. It specifies CASSPRYRYTEAFF. The chain combines TRBV7-8 with TRBJ1-1; D gene unclear. Per germline, CDR1 SGHVS and CDR2 FQNEAQ. Trimming stripped 6 bases from V and 3 bases from J, with 14 bases between. The CDR3 is made up of 14 amino acids. Based on the CDR3 plus reference TRBV7-8 and TRBJ1-1, the full variable domain is GAGVSQSPRYKVAKRGQDVALRCDPISGHVSLFWYQQALGQGPEFLTYFQNEAQLDKSGLPSDRFFAERPEGSVSTLKIQRTQQEDSAVYLCASSPRYRYTEAFFGQGTRLTVV.

The gene calls are TRBV6-1 and TRBJ1-6; 9 nucleotides line up with TRBD1. With V trimmed by 3 bases and J by 10 bases, 4 bases remained unmatched. Germline CDR1 and CDR2: MNHNS and SASEGT. The CDR3 is 14 amino acids. CDR3: CASSDGTGLSPLHF. The CDR3 DNA sequence: TGTGCCAGCAGTGATGGGACAGGGCTCTCACCCCTCCACTTT.

The DNA of the CDR3 is TGCGCCAGCAGCCAAGACCAGGGATTCACTGAAGCTTTCTTT. Translating it yields CASSQDQGFTEAFF. The V call is TRBV4-1, the J call TRBJ1-1, with a tentative D call TRBD1 (5 bases). The CDR3 has 14 residues. CDR1 is MGHRA, CDR2 YSYEKL, per germline. With 0 bases removed from V and 4 bases from J, the gap between germline ends came to 9 bases.

This chain connects TRBV30 to TRBJ2-6; D ambiguous. The CDR3 spans 14 residues. The germline CDR1 and CDR2 sequences are GTSNPN and SVGIG (reference sequence). The ends were cut back, 4 bases at V and 1 base at J, with 8 bases in the middle. DNA of the CDR3: TGTGCCTGGACCGAAGCTTCTGGGGCCAACGTCCTGACTTTC. Encoded protein: CAWTEASGANVLTF.

The chain links TRBV6-1 to TRBJ1-1, with a possible D match to TRBD1 (5 bases). Germline CDR1 reads MNHNS; CDR2 reads SASEGT. With 0 bases removed from V and 7 bases from J, the gap between germline ends came to 15 bases. CDR3 length: 15 amino acids. CDR3 coding DNA: TGTGCCAGCAGTGAAGCCGGGGGGTTATGGGATGAAGCTTTCTTT. This sequence encodes CASSEAGGLWDEAFF.

The chain joins TRBV7-2 to TRBJ2-5; 12 bases are a match to TRBD2. Germline assignment: CDR1 SGHTA and CDR2 FQGNSA. The CDR3 covers 17 residues. With V trimmed by 3 bases and J by 3 bases, 8 bases remained unmatched. CDR3 loop: CASSFLAGGPWEETQYF. DNA for the CDR3: TGTGCCAGCAGCTTTCTAGCGGGAGGGCCCTGGGAAGAGACCCAGTACTTC.

The genes are TRBV5-8 and TRBJ2-7; 8 positions agree with TRBD2. CDR1 and CDR2 from the germline V gene are SGHTS and YDEGEE. The CDR3 consists of 17 residues. J lost 3 bases, V lost 3 bases, and 14 bases had no gene match. CDR3: CASSSQGSREAVYEQYF. The DNA of the CDR3 is TGTGCCAGCAGCTCCCAGGGGTCGCGGGAGGCCGTCTACGAGCAGTACTTC.

V and J are TRBV6-5 and TRBJ2-5; D is perhaps TRBD1 (8 bases). The CDR3 loop spans 14 amino acids. The V end was cut by 5 bases, the J end by 2 bases, with 12 bases between. Germline loops: CDR1 MNHEY, CDR2 SVGAGI. CDR3: CASSSGTGQETQYF. CDR3 coding DNA: TGTGCCAGCAGTAGCGGGACAGGTCAAGAGACCCAGTACTTC.

The chain has TRBV5-1 and TRBJ2-1, with 8 bases fitting TRBD1. Germline V gene lookup returns CDR1 SGHRS and CDR2 YFSETQ. With 4 bases clipped from V and 6 bases from J, the junction kept 6 bases outside the gene matches. The CDR3 has 14 amino acids. In DNA form, the CDR3 reads TGCGCCAGCAGCCCGTATACAGGGGGCAATGAGCAGTTCTTC. Translation gives CASSPYTGGNEQFF. The whole variable domain, remainder taken from reference TRBV5-1 and TRBJ2-1, is KAGVTQTPRYLIKTRGQQVTLSCSPISGHRSVSWYQQTPGQGLQFLFEYFSETQRNKGNFPGRFSGRQFSNSRSEMNVSTLELGDSALYLCASSPYTGGNEQFFGPGTRLTVL.

V is TRBV30 and J is TRBJ2-2; D might be TRBD1 (6 bases). The CDR3 spans 16 residues. V shed 1 base and J shed 1 base, with 13 bases lying between them. The V gene's germline CDR1 is GTSNPN and CDR2 SVGIG (reference sequence). CDR3 DNA sequence: TGTGCCTGGAGTGGCCTCCCGGGACAGAACACCGGGGAGCTGTTTTTT. Translating it yields CAWSGLPGQNTGELFF.

Only a few counts were recorded for this clone. The chain joins TRBV6-1 to TRBJ2-7; 9 nucleotides line up with TRBD2. Germline V lookup: CDR1 MNHNS, CDR2 SASEGT. Germline trimming cut 2 bases from V and 6 bases from J; bases unmatched to any gene: 14. The CDR3 is 17 amino acids. This CDR3 reads CASSESVAGRGGSEQYF. DNA of the CDR3: TGTGCCAGCAGTGAATCTGTGGCGGGGCGGGGGGGAAGCGAGCAGTACTTC.

This sequence joins TRBV19 and TRBJ2-5; 10 positions match TRBD1. V shed 5 bases, J shed 2 bases, and the junction held 5 bases outside the gene matches. Germline V gene data show CDR1 as LNHDA and CDR2 as SQIVND (reference sequence). The length of the CDR3 is 15 residues. The CDR3 DNA sequence: TGTGCCAGTAGTTGGGGACAGGGGAAACAAGAGACCCAGTACTTC. Amino acid sequence: CASSWGQGKQETQYF. Filled out from reference TRBV19 and TRBJ2-5, the complete variable domain reads DGGITQSPKYLFRKEGQNVTLSCEQNLNHDAMYWYRQDPGQGLRLIYYSQIVNDFQKGDIAEGYSVSREKKESFPLTVTSAQKNPTAFYLCASSWGQGKQETQYFGPGTRLLVL.

The chain uses TRBV30 and TRBJ1-2; TRBD1 matches at 7 bases. From germline, CDR1 is GTSNPN and CDR2 SVGIG (reference sequence). This CDR3 has 13 amino acids. Trimming cost V 0 bases and J 8 bases; bases outside gene matches: 6. The DNA for the CDR3 is TGTGCCTGGAGTGTACAACAGGGGAACGGCTACACCTTC. This gives the protein CAWSVQQGNGYTF.

This clone turned up a few times. The chain combines TRBV10-3 with TRBJ2-5; tentative D call: TRBD2 (5 bases). V shed 11 bases and J shed 2 bases, with 9 bases lying between them. Looked up from germline, CDR1 is ENHRY and CDR2 is SYGVKD. This CDR3 region has 11 residues. The CDR3 nucleotides read TGTGCCTCACGGGGACAAGAGACCCAGTACTTC. Amino acids: CASRGQETQYF.

This chain joins TRBV5-1 and TRBJ2-7; D is possibly TRBD1 (5 bases). The CDR3 loop spans 13 amino acids. CDR1 SGHRS and CDR2 YFSETQ come from the germline V gene. The ends were cut back, 0 bases at V and 6 bases at J, with 10 bases in the middle. CDR3: CASSLGAGFEQYF. CDR3 DNA sequence: TGCGCCAGCAGCTTGGGAGCAGGGTTCGAGCAGTACTTC.

This clone was counted between two and nine times. The J gene is TRBJ1-3, the V gene TRBV5-1; possibly TRBD1 for D (5 bases). The V and J ends lost 4 bases and 0 bases respectively, with 14 bases between them. This CDR3 comprises 16 residues. Germline loops: CDR1 SGHRS, CDR2 YFSETQ. The CDR3 here is CASSRGSILSGNTIYF. CDR3 DNA sequence: TGCGCCAGCAGCCGGGGGAGTATTCTCTCTGGAAACACCATATATTTT. The whole variable domain, remainder taken from reference TRBV5-1 and TRBJ1-3, is KAGVTQTPRYLIKTRGQQVTLSCSPISGHRSVSWYQQTPGQGLQFLFEYFSETQRNKGNFPGRFSGRQFSNSRSEMNVSTLELGDSALYLCASSRGSILSGNTIYFGEGSWLTVV.

This chain uses TRBV10-3 with TRBJ2-7, with 9 bases matching TRBD2. Germline V gene lookup returns CDR1 ENHRY and CDR2 SYGVKD. V was clipped by 6 bases and J by 4 bases; unmatched bases: 4. CDR3 length: 13 amino acids. The CDR3 nucleotides are TGTGCCATCAGCTCGACTAGCGGTTACGAGCAGTACTTC. Translating it yields CAISSTSGYEQYF.

The J gene is TRBJ1-3, the V gene TRBV7-9; D uncertain. The CDR3 totals 16 residues. V shed 1 base and J shed 0 bases, with 10 bases lying between them. Germline V gene lookup returns CDR1 SEHNR and CDR2 FQNEAQ (reference sequence). The chain's CDR3 is CASSLGQALSGNTIYF. CDR3 nucleotide sequence: TGTGCCAGCAGCTTAGGTCAGGCCCTCTCTGGAAACACCATATATTTT.